These T cell receptor beta chains were read from a single sample in a study of tumor and adjacent non-tumor tissue in lung cancer. TCRdb reanalysed the multiplex PCR reads using MiXCR and keeps one entry per CDR3 protein. In the table there are 44,000 or so distinct CDR3 sequences, around 62% of which are singletons. Sample: distant non-tumor lung tissue. These receptors were collected from a woman aged 40 to 49 with non-small cell lung cancer. Both conserved end residues are part of each CDR3. The order of the fields is J gene, V gene, CDR3 length, D gene, clone size, CDR3 protein, CDR3 DNA. A D gene is named only where the DNA matches it firmly. Size is stated for part of the rows, as once, few or many counts, or as a class when the clone is expanded.

j_call: TRBJ2-1; v_call: TRBV11-2; cdr3_length: 14; d_call: .; clone_size: .; cdr3_aa: CASSLAGANNEQAF; cdr3_nt: TGTGCCAGCAGCTTGGCAGGAGCAAACAATGAGCAGGCCTTC
j_call: TRBJ2-3; v_call: TRBV14; cdr3_length: 14; d_call: .; clone_size: .; cdr3_aa: CASSMTGEPDTQYF; cdr3_nt: TGTGCCAGCAGCATGACGGGGGAGCCAGATACGCAGTATTTT
j_call: TRBJ2-3; v_call: TRBV10-3; cdr3_length: 15; d_call: .; clone_size: .; cdr3_aa: CAISERQGLGDIQYF; cdr3_nt: TGTGCCATCAGTGAAAGACAGGGACTAGGAGATATACAGTATTTT
j_call: TRBJ2-1; v_call: TRBV11-1; cdr3_length: 15; d_call: TRBD2; clone_size: many; cdr3_aa: CASSVSGRVLDEQFF; cdr3_nt: TGTGCCAGCAGCGTTAGCGGGAGGGTTTTGGATGAGCAGTTCTTC
j_call: TRBJ2-1; v_call: TRBV11-3; cdr3_length: 14; d_call: TRBD1; clone_size: medium-sized; cdr3_aa: CASSTTGGGYEQFF; cdr3_nt: TGTGCCAGCAGCACAACAGGGGGTGGGTATGAGCAGTTCTTC
j_call: TRBJ1-4; v_call: TRBV30; cdr3_length: 13; d_call: .; clone_size: .; cdr3_aa: CARAGRAVEKLFF; cdr3_nt: TGTGCCCGCGCAGGGCGGGCGGTGGAAAAACTGTTTTTT
j_call: TRBJ2-3; v_call: TRBV12-3/TRBV12-4; cdr3_length: 15; d_call: TRBD2; clone_size: many; cdr3_aa: CASSKTSGASDTQYF; cdr3_nt: TGTGCCAGCAGCAAGACTAGCGGGGCCTCAGATACGCAGTATTTT
j_call: TRBJ1-5; v_call: TRBV28; cdr3_length: 12; d_call: .; clone_size: few; cdr3_aa: CASGRGSQAQHF; cdr3_nt: TGTGCCAGCGGCCGTGGGAGCCAGGCCCAGCATTTT
j_call: TRBJ2-2; v_call: TRBV4-2; cdr3_length: 13; d_call: .; clone_size: .; cdr3_aa: CASKGTPHGELFF; cdr3_nt: TGTGCTAGCAAGGGGACTCCCCACGGGGAGCTGTTTTTT
j_call: TRBJ2-3; v_call: TRBV30; cdr3_length: 15; d_call: TRBD1; clone_size: many; cdr3_aa: CAWSRQGSGTDTQYF; cdr3_nt: TGTGCCTGGAGCCGACAGGGGAGTGGGACAGATACGCAGTATTTT
j_call: TRBJ2-1; v_call: TRBV11-3; cdr3_length: 16; d_call: .; clone_size: .; cdr3_aa: CASGPRPISSYNERFF; cdr3_nt: TGTGCCAGCGGCCCAAGACCTATTAGCTCCTACAATGAGCGGTTCTTC
j_call: TRBJ2-3; v_call: TRBV2; cdr3_length: 13; d_call: .; clone_size: .; cdr3_aa: CASLDRIIDTQYF; cdr3_nt: TGTGCCAGCTTGGACCGAATCATAGATACGCAGTATTTT
j_call: TRBJ2-1; v_call: TRBV11-1; cdr3_length: 17; d_call: .; clone_size: .; cdr3_aa: CASSLRVPPTGDSVQFF; cdr3_nt: TGTGCCAGCAGCTTAAGAGTCCCGCCTACAGGAGACAGTGTGCAGTTCTTC
j_call: TRBJ1-5; v_call: TRBV7-3; cdr3_length: 13; d_call: .; clone_size: few; cdr3_aa: CASSLTPRSPQHF; cdr3_nt: TGTGCCAGCAGCTTAACACCCAGAAGCCCCCAGCATTTT
j_call: TRBJ2-7; v_call: TRBV28; cdr3_length: 16; d_call: TRBD2; clone_size: .; cdr3_aa: CDTAQTSGTGNYEQYF; cdr3_nt: TGTGACACCGCCCAGACTAGCGGGACAGGGAACTACGAGCAGTACTTC
j_call: TRBJ2-1; v_call: TRBV11-3; cdr3_length: 13; d_call: .; clone_size: .; cdr3_aa: CASSPSGVEEQFF; cdr3_nt: TGTGCCAGCAGCCCGAGTGGTGTGGAGGAGCAGTTCTTC
j_call: TRBJ2-7; v_call: TRBV6-2/TRBV6-3; cdr3_length: 16; d_call: TRBD2; clone_size: many; cdr3_aa: CASRLASGGAAYEQYF; cdr3_nt: TGTGCCAGCAGGCTAGCTAGCGGGGGCGCCGCCTACGAGCAGTACTTC
j_call: TRBJ1-4; v_call: TRBV11-2; cdr3_length: 18; d_call: TRBD1; clone_size: .; cdr3_aa: CASCSGQGTFIIDENLFF; cdr3_nt: TGTGCCAGCTGCTCAGGACAGGGGACATTCATAATCGATGAAAACCTGTTTTTT
j_call: TRBJ1-2; v_call: TRBV5-6; cdr3_length: 13; d_call: TRBD1; clone_size: medium-sized; cdr3_aa: CASRRDRGDGYTF; cdr3_nt: TGTGCCAGCAGACGTGACAGGGGCGATGGCTACACCTTC
j_call: TRBJ2-3; v_call: TRBV11-3; cdr3_length: 14; d_call: .; clone_size: .; cdr3_aa: CAGSPSQDTDMQCF; cdr3_nt: TGTGCCGGCAGCCCAAGTCAGGACACAGATATGCAGTGTTTT
j_call: TRBJ2-5; v_call: TRBV20-1; cdr3_length: 15; d_call: .; clone_size: .; cdr3_aa: CSAQAMVGGEETQYF; cdr3_nt: TGCAGTGCTCAGGCCATGGTGGGAGGCGAAGAGACCCAGTACTTC
j_call: TRBJ2-1; v_call: TRBV27; cdr3_length: 16; d_call: .; clone_size: .; cdr3_aa: CASNCGPGTGYNEQFF; cdr3_nt: TGTGCCAGCAACTGCGGACCAGGGACGGGGTACAATGAGCAGTTCTTC
j_call: TRBJ1-3; v_call: TRBV6-6; cdr3_length: 14; d_call: .; clone_size: many; cdr3_aa: CASTPRSSGNTIYF; cdr3_nt: TGTGCCAGCACCCCACGATCCTCTGGAAACACCATATATTTT
j_call: TRBJ2-3; v_call: TRBV6-5; cdr3_length: 16; d_call: TRBD2; clone_size: .; cdr3_aa: CASSYSGAGGIDTQYF; cdr3_nt: TGTGCCAGCAGTTACAGTGGAGCGGGGGGCATAGATACGCAGTATTTT
j_call: TRBJ2-2; v_call: TRBV12-3/TRBV12-4; cdr3_length: 16; d_call: TRBD2; clone_size: many; cdr3_aa: CASSLGGAGFGGELFF; cdr3_nt: TGTGCCAGCAGTTTAGGAGGAGCGGGGTTCGGCGGGGAGCTGTTTTTT
j_call: TRBJ2-7; v_call: TRBV11-2; cdr3_length: 14; d_call: TRBD2; clone_size: .; cdr3_aa: CVSTLKRDSYEQYF; cdr3_nt: TGTGTCAGCACCTTAAAGCGGGACTCCTACGAGCAGTACTTC
j_call: TRBJ1-6; v_call: TRBV4-2; cdr3_length: 15; d_call: .; clone_size: many; cdr3_aa: CASSQGAVTNSPLHF; cdr3_nt: TGTGCCAGCAGCCAAGGGGCAGTAACCAATTCACCCCTCCACTTT
j_call: TRBJ2-7; v_call: TRBV29-1; cdr3_length: 13; d_call: .; clone_size: .; cdr3_aa: CSVTGQSSYEQYF; cdr3_nt: TGCAGCGTAACAGGACAAAGCTCCTACGAGCAGTACTTC
j_call: TRBJ2-6; v_call: TRBV11-2; cdr3_length: 16; d_call: .; clone_size: few; cdr3_aa: CANSWSDLSEANVLTF; cdr3_nt: TGTGCCAACAGCTGGTCAGACCTTTCTGAGGCCAACGTCCTGACTTTC
j_call: TRBJ2-5; v_call: TRBV30; cdr3_length: 14; d_call: .; clone_size: .; cdr3_aa: CAWNTRMGKGTQYF; cdr3_nt: TGTGCCTGGAATACTAGAATGGGTAAAGGGACCCAGTACTTT
j_call: TRBJ1-3; v_call: TRBV29-1; cdr3_length: 15; d_call: .; clone_size: .; cdr3_aa: CSIEDSPSSGNTIYF; cdr3_nt: TGCAGCATTGAAGATAGCCCCAGCTCAGGAAACACCATATATTTT
j_call: TRBJ2-7; v_call: TRBV12-3/TRBV12-4; cdr3_length: 14; d_call: .; clone_size: many; cdr3_aa: CASRKTGQVYEQYF; cdr3_nt: TGTGCCAGCAGGAAGACAGGACAAGTCTACGAGCAGTACTTC
j_call: TRBJ2-7; v_call: TRBV11-2; cdr3_length: 14; d_call: TRBD2; clone_size: .; cdr3_aa: CASSSKRDSNEQYF; cdr3_nt: TGTGCCAGCAGCTCAAAGCGGGACTCCAACGAGCAGTACTTC
j_call: TRBJ1-1; v_call: TRBV20-1; cdr3_length: 15; d_call: TRBD1; clone_size: many; cdr3_aa: CSATGTGILNTEAFF; cdr3_nt: TGCAGTGCGACCGGGACAGGGATACTGAACACTGAAGCTTTCTTT
j_call: TRBJ2-7; v_call: TRBV6-5; cdr3_length: 16; d_call: .; clone_size: many; cdr3_aa: CASSYSMRTPVGMQYF; cdr3_nt: TGTGCCAGCAGTTACTCGATGAGGACACCCGTCGGGATGCAGTACTTC
j_call: TRBJ2-1; v_call: TRBV6-6; cdr3_length: 14; d_call: TRBD2; clone_size: many; cdr3_aa: CASSREGKFNEQFF; cdr3_nt: TGTGCCAGCAGTCGGGAGGGGAAGTTCAATGAGCAGTTCTTC
j_call: TRBJ2-7; v_call: TRBV28; cdr3_length: 12; d_call: .; clone_size: .; cdr3_aa: CASKIRGYKQYF; cdr3_nt: TGTGCCAGCAAGATTAGGGGTTACAAGCAGTACTTT
j_call: TRBJ2-1; v_call: TRBV20-1; cdr3_length: 14; d_call: .; clone_size: .; cdr3_aa: CSATGAGAGGQQFF; cdr3_nt: TGCAGTGCTACGGGCGCGGGAGCCGGGGGGCAGCAGTTCTTC
j_call: TRBJ1-5; v_call: TRBV2; cdr3_length: 14; d_call: .; clone_size: few; cdr3_aa: CASSRDGNNQPQHF; cdr3_nt: TGTGCCAGCAGCCGGGACGGAAACAATCAGCCCCAGCATTTT
j_call: TRBJ2-3; v_call: TRBV11-2; cdr3_length: 11; d_call: .; clone_size: .; cdr3_aa: CPSSARDTQCF; cdr3_nt: TGTCCCAGCAGCGCACGAGATACGCAGTGTTTT
j_call: TRBJ2-7; v_call: TRBV28; cdr3_length: 14; d_call: TRBD2; clone_size: many; cdr3_aa: CASKGLAGGQSLYF; cdr3_nt: TGTGCCAGCAAAGGGCTAGCGGGAGGCCAAAGCTTGTACTTC
j_call: TRBJ2-7; v_call: TRBV30; cdr3_length: 13; d_call: .; clone_size: .; cdr3_aa: CAWSVTPGGERYF; cdr3_nt: TGTGCCTGGAGTGTAACGCCCGGGGGCGAGCGGTACTTC
j_call: TRBJ2-2; v_call: TRBV19; cdr3_length: 13; d_call: .; clone_size: .; cdr3_aa: CASTEQFIGELFF; cdr3_nt: TGTGCCAGTACCGAACAGTTCATCGGGGAGCTGTTTTTT
j_call: TRBJ1-1; v_call: TRBV12-3/TRBV12-4; cdr3_length: 14; d_call: .; clone_size: .; cdr3_aa: CAGSLGSANTEAFF; cdr3_nt: TGTGCCGGCAGTTTAGGGAGTGCAAACACTGAAGCTTTCTTT
j_call: TRBJ2-4; v_call: TRBV11-2; cdr3_length: 14; d_call: .; clone_size: .; cdr3_aa: CASSLVRANNIQYF; cdr3_nt: TGTGCCAGCAGCTTGGTCAGGGCAAATAACATTCAGTACTTC
j_call: TRBJ2-2; v_call: TRBV6-5; cdr3_length: 15; d_call: .; clone_size: .; cdr3_aa: CASRTGDSNTWELSF; cdr3_nt: TGTGCCAGCAGGACCGGCGACTCGAACACCTGGGAGCTGTCTTTT
j_call: TRBJ1-1; v_call: TRBV4-1; cdr3_length: 16; d_call: TRBD1; clone_size: many; cdr3_aa: CASSQDPRGRNTEAFF; cdr3_nt: TGCGCCAGCAGCCAAGATCCCAGGGGGAGGAACACTGAAGCTTTCTTT
j_call: TRBJ2-7; v_call: TRBV5-4; cdr3_length: 12; d_call: .; clone_size: many; cdr3_aa: CASSYLSYEQYF; cdr3_nt: TGTGCCAGCAGCTACCTCAGCTACGAGCAGTACTTC